The T cell receptor (beta chain) under discussion was sequenced for a study of human T cells and chemical hapten exposure. Study details: DPC 0.01% went on the upper back by patch test, with reading at 6 days. Chiefly female patients presented with alopecia areata, totalis or universalis. Study findings and constraints: Positive correlation was observed between PT1 expanded TCR counts and patch test score.

This clonotype was seen many times. Its antigen is unknown. TCRdb analysed the RACE reads with MiXCR anew, one entry per CDR3 protein. The sample shows tens of thousands of distinct CDR3 sequences, about 7% of them seen only once. Documented time point: pre-sensitization, week 0. The treatment denotes: therapeutic diphenylcyclopropenone sensitization with weekly scalp DPC. Germline V gene sequence: CDR1 DFQATT, CDR2 SNEGSKA (reference sequence). The V segment lost 5 bases and the J segment 3 bases; nucleotides outside the gene matches: 8. This CDR3 is 15 amino acids long. J is TRBJ1-5 and V is TRBV20-1; 9 bases match TRBD1. The receptor was derived from a woman in her thirties with alopecia areata. Some clones in this sample may be carry-over from other donors' samples. The source was whole blood, collected in connection with sensitization to the hapten diphenylcyclopropenone (DPC). The CDR3 nucleotides read TGCAGTGCTGCCCTGGGGACAGGGTCCAATCAGCCCCAGCATTTT. This gives the protein CSAALGTGSNQPQHF.